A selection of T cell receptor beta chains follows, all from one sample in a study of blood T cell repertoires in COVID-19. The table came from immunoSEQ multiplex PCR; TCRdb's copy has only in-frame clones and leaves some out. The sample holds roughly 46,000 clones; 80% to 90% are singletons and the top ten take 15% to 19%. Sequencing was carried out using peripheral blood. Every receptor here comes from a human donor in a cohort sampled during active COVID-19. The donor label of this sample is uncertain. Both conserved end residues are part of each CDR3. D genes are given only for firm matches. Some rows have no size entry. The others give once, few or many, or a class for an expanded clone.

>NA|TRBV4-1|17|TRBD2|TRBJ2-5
CASSQVPPSGGQETQYF
TGCGCCAGCAGCCAAGTCCCCCCCAGCGGGGGCCAAGAGACCCAGTACTTC
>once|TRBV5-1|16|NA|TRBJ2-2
CASSPGRTTNTGELFF
TGCGCCAGCAGCCCGGGAAGGACTACGAACACCGGGGAGCTGTTTTTT
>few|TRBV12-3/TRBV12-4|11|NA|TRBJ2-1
CASSFGAGRFF
TGTGCCAGCAGTTTTGGGGCGGGGCGGTTCTTC
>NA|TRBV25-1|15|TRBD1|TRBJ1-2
CASSEAGGGGYGYTF
TGTGCCAGCAGTGAAGCAGGGGGCGGCGGCTATGGCTACACCTTC
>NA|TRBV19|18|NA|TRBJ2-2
CASSINSPGKYYTGELFF
TGTGCCAGTAGTATAAACTCTCCAGGGAAATACTACACCGGGGAGCTGTTTTTT
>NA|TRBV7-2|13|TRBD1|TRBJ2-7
CASRTGALYEQYF
TGTGCCAGCAGAACAGGGGCCCTCTACGAGCAGTACTTC
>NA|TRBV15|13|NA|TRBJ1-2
CATSENSLYGYTF
TGTGCCACCTCTGAGAATTCCCTCTATGGCTACACCTTC
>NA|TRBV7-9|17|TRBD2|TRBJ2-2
CASSPVRGGGFDGELFF
TGTGCCAGCAGTCCCGTGCGGGGGGGCGGATTCGACGGGGAGCTGTTTTTT
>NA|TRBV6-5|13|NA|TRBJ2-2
CASSYTEGRELFF
TGTGCCAGCAGTTACACAGAGGGCCGGGAGCTGTTTTTT
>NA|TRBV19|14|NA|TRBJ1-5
CASSLGHSNQPQHF
TGTGCCAGTAGTCTCGGACACAGCAATCAGCCCCAGCATTTT
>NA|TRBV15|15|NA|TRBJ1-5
CATSRVGGSNQPQHF
TGTGCCACCAGCCGCGTGGGGGGTAGCAATCAGCCCCAGCATTTT
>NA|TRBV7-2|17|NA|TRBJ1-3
CASSQTQVSASGNTIYF
TGTGCCAGCAGTCAAACCCAGGTCTCAGCCTCTGGAAACACCATATATTTT
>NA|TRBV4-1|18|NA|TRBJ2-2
CASSQGGVVGLGTGELFF
TGCGCCAGCAGCCAAGGTGGCGTCGTGGGGCTCGGCACCGGGGAGCTGTTTTTT
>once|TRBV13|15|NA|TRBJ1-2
CASSLTQGASYGYTF
TGTGCCAGCAGCTTAACTCAGGGTGCGTCCTATGGCTACACCTTC
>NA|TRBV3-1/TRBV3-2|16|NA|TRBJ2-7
CASSLSGGIVAYEQYF
TGTGCCAGCAGCCTCTCTGGGGGGATTGTAGCCTACGAGCAGTACTTC
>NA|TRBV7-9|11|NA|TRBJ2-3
CASSLLDTQYF
TGTGCCAGCAGCTTACTGGATACGCAGTATTTT
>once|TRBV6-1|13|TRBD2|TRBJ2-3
CASSEAPSGAGTF
TGTGCCAGCAGTGAAGCTCCTAGCGGGGCGGGGACCTTT
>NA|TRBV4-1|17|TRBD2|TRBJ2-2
CASSQASGGTKTGELFF
TGCGCCAGCAGCCAGGCTAGCGGGGGGACGAAGACCGGGGAGCTGTTTTTT
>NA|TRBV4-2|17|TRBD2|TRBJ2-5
CASSQGGRGGRQETQYF
TGTGCCAGCAGCCAAGGAGGGCGGGGGGGCCGCCAAGAGACCCAGTACTTC
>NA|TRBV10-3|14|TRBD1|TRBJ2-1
CATGWTGEYNEQFF
TGTGCCACTGGGTGGACAGGGGAATACAATGAGCAGTTCTTC
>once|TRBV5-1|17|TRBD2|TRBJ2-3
CATATSGGAPRGDTQYF
TGCGCCACCGCGACTAGCGGGGGCGCCCCCCGCGGTGATACGCAGTATTTT
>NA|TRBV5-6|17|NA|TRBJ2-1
CASSLDVSLSGYNEQFF
TGTGCCAGCAGCTTGGACGTCTCCTTAAGCGGGTACAATGAGCAGTTCTTC
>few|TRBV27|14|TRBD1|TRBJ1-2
CASGRPDRVNGYTF
TGTGCCAGCGGGAGGCCGGACAGGGTGAATGGCTACACCTTC
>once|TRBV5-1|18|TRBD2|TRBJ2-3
CASSLEGQSGGAVDTQYF
TGCGCCAGCAGCTTGGAGGGCCAAAGCGGGGGGGCCGTGGATACGCAGTATTTT
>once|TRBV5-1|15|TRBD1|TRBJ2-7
CASILPGQGSYEQYF
TGCGCCAGCATCCTTCCGGGACAGGGGTCCTACGAGCAGTACTTC
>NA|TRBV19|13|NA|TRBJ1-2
CASSPRREGGYTF
TGTGCCAGTAGTCCACGACGGGAGGGTGGCTACACCTTC
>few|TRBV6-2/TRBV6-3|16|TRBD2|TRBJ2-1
CASSYPPSGFYNEQFF
TGTGCCAGCAGTTACCCCCCTAGCGGGTTCTACAATGAGCAGTTCTTC
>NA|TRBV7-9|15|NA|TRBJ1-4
CASSSRTKELEKLFF
TGTGCCAGCAGCTCCCGGACAAAAGAACTAGAAAAACTGTTTTTT
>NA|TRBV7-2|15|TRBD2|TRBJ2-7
CASSSQSGGAAEQYF
TGTGCCAGCAGCTCTCAGAGCGGGGGGGCCGCCGAGCAGTACTTC
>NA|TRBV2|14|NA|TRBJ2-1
CASSAGMFNNEQFF
TGTGCCAGCAGTGCAGGAATGTTCAACAATGAGCAGTTCTTC
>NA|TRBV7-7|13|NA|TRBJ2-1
CASSSCRDCEQFF
TGTGCTAGCAGCTCCTGCCGGGACTGTGAGCAGTTCTTC
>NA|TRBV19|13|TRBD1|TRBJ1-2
CASGDRGLGGYTF
TGTGCCAGCGGTGACAGGGGGCTCGGTGGCTACACCTTC
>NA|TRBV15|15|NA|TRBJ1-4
CATSPRSGGNEKLFF
TGTGCCACCAGCCCCCGGTCGGGGGGGAATGAAAAACTGTTTTTT
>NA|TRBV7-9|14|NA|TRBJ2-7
CASSAQGLAYEQYF
TGTGCCAGCAGCGCGCAGGGGTTAGCCTACGAGCAGTACTTC
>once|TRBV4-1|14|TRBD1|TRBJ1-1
CASSSSQGNTEAFF
TGCGCCAGCAGCTCATCACAGGGGAATACTGAAGCTTTCTTT
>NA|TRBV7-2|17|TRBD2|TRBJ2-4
CASSQWTSGVIKNIQYF
TGTGCCAGCAGCCAATGGACTAGCGGGGTGATCAAAAACATTCAGTACTTC
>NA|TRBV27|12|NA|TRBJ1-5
CASSIPNQPQHF
TGTGCCAGCAGTATCCCGAATCAGCCCCAGCATTTT